This is a list of T cell receptor beta chains from one sample in a study of cytomegalovirus exposure and HLA in healthy donors. Generated by immunoSEQ multiplex PCR, the TCRdb table keeps only in-frame clones and is missing some. The sample's table shows about 46,000 clones. Source material: PBMCs. These receptors all stem from a woman between 40 and 55 years old in good health and CMV-seronegative. Each CDR3 is given without its conserved first and last residue.

>TRBV19|TRBJ2-5
ASSTLGSGQETQY
>TRBV5-1|TRBJ2-1
ASSLEPRDRGKYSNYNEQF
>TRBV29-1|TRBJ2-2
SVVAGGERSTGELF
>TRBV5-6|TRBJ2-1
ASSSTPGDNEQF
>TRBV7-2|TRBJ2-7
ASSLRQGSEQY
>TRBV7-2|TRBJ2-5
ASSPAGGVEETQY
>TRBV5-1|TRBJ2-7
ASSLYTGSYEQY
>TRBV4-3|TRBJ2-2
ASSQGTQNTGELF
>TRBV28|TRBJ2-7
ASSLLADSYEQY
>TRBV30|TRBJ2-7
AWSLQGWEQY